One and the same sample provided the 6 T cell receptor beta chains below, sequenced in a study of blood T cell repertoires in COVID-19. Assay: immunoSEQ multiplex PCR; the TCRdb copy retains only in-frame clones and omits some. This table has around 330,000 clones, roughly 88% appearing once. Sequenced input: peripheral blood. These receptors came from a woman aged 50 to 60 with active or convalescent COVID-19.

This clone was observed a few times. The rearrangement links TRBV4-2 to TRBJ1-1, with D unclear. Germline CDR1 reads LGHNA; CDR2 reads YNFKEQ. There are 15 residues in the CDR3. Trimming pared 0 bases from V and 2 bases from J, leaving 10 bases between. The CDR3 bases are TGTGCCAGCAGCCAAGATGCGGCGGTAAACACTGAAGCTTTCTTT. This codes for CASSQDAAVNTEAFF.

This rearrangement joins TRBV5-4 to TRBJ1-2; 7 nucleotides match TRBD1. The germline V gene has CDR1 SGHNT and CDR2 YYREEE (reference sequence). Trimming cost V 4 bases and J 7 bases; bases outside gene matches: 7. There are 13 residues in the CDR3. The CDR3 protein is CASSPDRERGYTF. The CDR3 DNA is TGTGCCAGCAGCCCCGACAGGGAGCGTGGCTACACCTTC.

J is TRBJ1-1 and V is TRBV15; TRBD1 is a possible D gene (6 bases). Germline-derived CDR1 and CDR2 are LNHNV and YYDKDF (reference sequence). Trimming took 5 bases from V and 11 from J, leaving 21 bases between them. The CDR3 runs 14 residues. The CDR3 reads CATSGNRGEGEAFF. CDR3 DNA sequence: TGTGCCACCAGCGGTAATAGGGGGGAGGGAGAGGCTTTCTTT. Combining the CDR3 with reference TRBV15 and TRBJ1-1 gives the whole variable domain DAMVIQNPRYQVTQFGKPVTLSCSQTLNHNVMYWYQQKSSQAPKLLFHYYDKDFNNEADTPDNFQSRRPNTSFCFLDIRSPGLGDTAMYLCATSGNRGEGEAFFGQGTRLTVV.

The chain is built from TRBV30 and TRBJ2-1; 9 bases are shared with TRBD2. The CDR3 totals 13 residues. The trim removed 6 bases at V and 6 bases at J, leaving 6 bases unmatched. The germline V gene encodes CDR1 GTSNPN and CDR2 SVGIG (reference sequence). The CDR3 reads CACLAGSVNEQFF. The CDR3 DNA is TGTGCCTGCCTAGCGGGGTCCGTCAATGAGCAGTTCTTC.

About this clone: Other DNA sequences within the sample encode an identical CDR3. The gene calls are TRBV6-6 and TRBJ1-5; 7 bases map to TRBD1. Germline CDR1 is MNHNY and CDR2 is SVGAGI (reference sequence). The CDR3 contains 13 residues. V was clipped by 6 bases and J by 2 bases; unmatched bases: 1. CDR3 amino acids: CASRDRGNQPQHF. CDR3 in DNA: TGTGCCAGCAGAGACAGGGGCAATCAGCCCCAGCATTTT.

This chain links TRBV9 with TRBJ2-3; TRBD2 is a possible D gene (6 bases). Looked up from germline, CDR1 is SGDLS and CDR2 is YYNGEE. This CDR3 has 15 residues. The V end lost 4 bases, the J end lost 3 bases, and 15 bases lay between the germline ends. CDR3: CASSPGRGLTDTQYF. In DNA form, the CDR3 reads TGTGCCAGCAGCCCCGGACGGGGGTTGACAGATACGCAGTATTTT.